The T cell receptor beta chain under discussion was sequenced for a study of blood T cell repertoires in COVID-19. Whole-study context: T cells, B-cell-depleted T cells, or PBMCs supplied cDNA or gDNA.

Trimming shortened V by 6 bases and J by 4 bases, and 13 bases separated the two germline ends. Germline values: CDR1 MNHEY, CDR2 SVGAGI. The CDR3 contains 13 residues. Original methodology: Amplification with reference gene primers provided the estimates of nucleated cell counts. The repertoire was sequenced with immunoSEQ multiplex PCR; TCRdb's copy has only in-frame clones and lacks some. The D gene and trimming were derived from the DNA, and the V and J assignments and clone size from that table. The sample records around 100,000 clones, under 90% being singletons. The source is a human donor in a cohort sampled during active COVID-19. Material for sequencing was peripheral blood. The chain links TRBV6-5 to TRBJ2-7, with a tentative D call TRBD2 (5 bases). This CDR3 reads CASRGNGVYEQYF. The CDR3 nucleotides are TGTGCCAGCAGGGGTAACGGGGTTTACGAGCAGTACTTC.